This T cell receptor beta chain was identified in a study of blood T cell repertoires in COVID-19. Turning to the study itself: COVID-19 samples collected from the United States, Italy and Spain covered acute and convalescent phases. The cDNA or gDNA used as material had been derived from T cells, B-cell-depleted T cells, or PBMCs.

Seattle's cohort entered during active infection and was followed longitudinally. In the original analysis: Reference gene primer amplification yielded estimated nucleated cell counts. The assay was immunoSEQ multiplex PCR, and TCRdb's table has in-frame clones only and misses some. D and trimming were read from the DNA, whereas the V and J calls and clone size are those reported in that table. Of more than 150,000 clones listed, just under 90% are singletons. This clone was detected only a few times. The CDR3 sequence is 15 residues long. CDR1 and CDR2 (germline): KGHSH, LQKENI. V was pared by 5 bases and J by 0 bases, with 13 bases between.

The receptor comes from an older woman with COVID-19, enrolled during active disease. The chain employs TRBV18 and TRBJ1-1; no firm D call. Sequenced sample: peripheral blood. CDR3 protein: CASSELRRMNTEAFF. CDR3 bases: TGTGCCAGCTCAGAGCTCAGGCGAATGAACACTGAAGCTTTCTTT.